Here is one T cell receptor beta chain with its context. Measured with immunoSEQ multiplex PCR; TCRdb has only the in-frame clones, and not every one. Of a few hundred thousand clones listed, 80% to 90% are singletons. These data originate in a study of blood T cell repertoires in COVID-19. Turning to the study itself: Material from acute and convalescent COVID-19 was sourced from the United States, Italy and Spain.

Trimming stripped 5 bases from V and 9 bases from J, with 14 bases between. Germline values: CDR1 LNHDA, CDR2 SQIVND (reference sequence). CDR3 length: 13 amino acids. The study drew participants aged about 18 to 89 years from around 24 US areas. Participant reports of clinical history set cohort assignment. The source of this sequence is a woman in her thirties or forties with acute COVID-19. The sequenced sample was PBMCs or T cells enriched from blood (not recorded which). The chain is built from TRBV19 and TRBJ2-1; maybe TRBD2 (6 bases). The CDR3 DNA is TGTGCCAGTAGTCGAGCCCAGGGAGGTGAGCAGTTCTTC. This sequence encodes CASSRAQGGEQFF. The entire variable domain, with the rest obtained from reference TRBV19 and TRBJ2-1, is as follows: DGGITQSPKYLFRKEGQNVTLSCEQNLNHDAMYWYRQDPGQGLRLIYYSQIVNDFQKGDIAEGYSVSREKKESFPLTVTSAQKNPTAFYLCASSRAQGGEQFFGPGTRLTVL.